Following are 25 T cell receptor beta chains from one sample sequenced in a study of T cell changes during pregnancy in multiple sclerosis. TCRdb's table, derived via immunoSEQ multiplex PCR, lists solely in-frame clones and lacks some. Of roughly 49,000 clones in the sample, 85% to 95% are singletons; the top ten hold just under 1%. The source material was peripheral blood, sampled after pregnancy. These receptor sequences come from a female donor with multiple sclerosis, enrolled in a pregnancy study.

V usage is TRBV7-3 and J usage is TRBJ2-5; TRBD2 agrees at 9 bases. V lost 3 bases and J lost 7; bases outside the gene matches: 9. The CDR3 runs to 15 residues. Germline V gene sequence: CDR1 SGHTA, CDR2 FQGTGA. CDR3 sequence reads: CASSFSTGTSTTQYF. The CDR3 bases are TGTGCCAGCAGCTTCTCCACCGGGACTAGCACGACCCAGTACTTC.

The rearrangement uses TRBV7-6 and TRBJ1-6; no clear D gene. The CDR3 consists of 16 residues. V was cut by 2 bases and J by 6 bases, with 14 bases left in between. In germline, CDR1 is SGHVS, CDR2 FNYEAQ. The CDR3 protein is CASSLSSRVGNSPLHF. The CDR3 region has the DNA TGTGCCAGCAGCTTATCCTCACGGGTCGGTAATTCACCCCTCCACTTT.

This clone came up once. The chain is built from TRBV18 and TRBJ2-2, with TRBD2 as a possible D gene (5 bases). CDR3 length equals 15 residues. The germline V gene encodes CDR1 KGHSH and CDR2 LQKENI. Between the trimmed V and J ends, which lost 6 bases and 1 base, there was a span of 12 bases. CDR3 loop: CASSPLAGNTGELFF. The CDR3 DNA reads TGTGCCAGCTCCCCTCTGGCGGGGAACACCGGGGAGCTGTTTTTT.

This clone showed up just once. The CDR3 spells CASSQDAGGNQPQHF. CDR3 nucleotide sequence: TGTGCCAGCAGCCAAGATGCAGGGGGCAATCAGCCCCAGCATTTT. The chain has TRBV4-2 and TRBJ1-5; D possibly corresponds to TRBD1 (6 bases). The CDR3 sequence is 15 residues long. The V gene's germline CDR1 is LGHNA and CDR2 YNFKEQ. The V and J ends lost 0 bases and 2 bases respectively, with 8 bases between them.

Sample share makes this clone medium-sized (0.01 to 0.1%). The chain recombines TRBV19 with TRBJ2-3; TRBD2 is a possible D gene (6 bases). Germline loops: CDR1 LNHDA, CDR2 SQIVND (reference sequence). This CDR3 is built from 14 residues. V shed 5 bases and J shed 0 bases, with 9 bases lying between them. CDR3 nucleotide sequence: TGTGCCAGTAGTGGACTAACTAGCACAGATACGCAGTATTTT. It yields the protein CASSGLTSTDTQYF.

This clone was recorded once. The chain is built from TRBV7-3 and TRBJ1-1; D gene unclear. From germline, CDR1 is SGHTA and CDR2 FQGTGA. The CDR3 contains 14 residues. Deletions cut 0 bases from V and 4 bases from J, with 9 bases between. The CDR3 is CASSLTTVVTEAFF. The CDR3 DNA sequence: TGTGCCAGCAGCTTAACCACAGTCGTCACTGAAGCTTTCTTT.

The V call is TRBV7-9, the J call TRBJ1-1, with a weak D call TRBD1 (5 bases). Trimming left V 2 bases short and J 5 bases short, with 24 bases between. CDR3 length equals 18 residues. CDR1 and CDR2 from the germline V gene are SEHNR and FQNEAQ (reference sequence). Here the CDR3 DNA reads TGTGCCAGCAGCTTACTGGACAAGAGCAGGGCTAGGTGGACTGAAGCTTTCTTT. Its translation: CASSLLDKSRARWTEAFF.

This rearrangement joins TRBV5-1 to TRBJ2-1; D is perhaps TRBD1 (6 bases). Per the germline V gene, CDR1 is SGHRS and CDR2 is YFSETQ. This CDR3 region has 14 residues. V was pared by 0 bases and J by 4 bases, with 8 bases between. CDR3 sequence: CASSLAGQYNEQFF. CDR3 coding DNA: TGCGCCAGCAGCTTGGCTGGACAGTACAATGAGCAGTTCTTC.

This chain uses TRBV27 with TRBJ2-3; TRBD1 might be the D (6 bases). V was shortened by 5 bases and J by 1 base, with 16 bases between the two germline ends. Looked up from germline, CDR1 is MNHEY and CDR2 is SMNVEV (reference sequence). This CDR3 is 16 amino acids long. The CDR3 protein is CASSAQGSTGTDTQYF. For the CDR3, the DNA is TGTGCCAGCAGTGCCCAGGGGAGTACGGGCACAGATACGCAGTATTTT.

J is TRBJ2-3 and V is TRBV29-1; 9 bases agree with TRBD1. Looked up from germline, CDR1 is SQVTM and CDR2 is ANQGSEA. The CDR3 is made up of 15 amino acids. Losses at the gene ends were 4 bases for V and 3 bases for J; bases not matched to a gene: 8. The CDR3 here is CSVASGQGGTDTQYF. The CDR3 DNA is TGCAGCGTTGCGTCGGGACAGGGTGGGACAGATACGCAGTATTTT.

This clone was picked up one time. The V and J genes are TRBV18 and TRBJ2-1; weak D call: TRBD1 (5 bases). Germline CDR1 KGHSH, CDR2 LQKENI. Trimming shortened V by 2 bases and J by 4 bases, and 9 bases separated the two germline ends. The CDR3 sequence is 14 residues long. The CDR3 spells CASSPATAYNEQFF. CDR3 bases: TGTGCCAGCTCACCAGCGACAGCTTACAATGAGCAGTTCTTC.

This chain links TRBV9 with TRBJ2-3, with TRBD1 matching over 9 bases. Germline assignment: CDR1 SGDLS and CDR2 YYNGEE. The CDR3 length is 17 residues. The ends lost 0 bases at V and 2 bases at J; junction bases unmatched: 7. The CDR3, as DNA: TGTGCCAGCAGCGTAGAGGGACAGGGATTCGCCACAGATACGCAGTATTTT. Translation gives CASSVEGQGFATDTQYF.

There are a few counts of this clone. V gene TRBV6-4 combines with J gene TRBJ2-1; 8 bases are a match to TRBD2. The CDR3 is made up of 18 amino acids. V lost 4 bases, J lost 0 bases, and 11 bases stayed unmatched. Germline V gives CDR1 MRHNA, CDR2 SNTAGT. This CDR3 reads CASSVLPAGALSYNEQFF. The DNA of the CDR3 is TGTGCCAGCAGTGTCCTACCAGCGGGGGCCCTCTCCTACAATGAGCAGTTCTTC.

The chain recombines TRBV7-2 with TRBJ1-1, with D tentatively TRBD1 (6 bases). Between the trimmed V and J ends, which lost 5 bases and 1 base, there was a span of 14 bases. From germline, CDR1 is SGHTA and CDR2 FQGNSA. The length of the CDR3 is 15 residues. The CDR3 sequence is CASSAKTGRNTEAFF. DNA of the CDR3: TGTGCCAGCAGCGCAAAAACAGGGAGGAACACTGAAGCTTTCTTT.

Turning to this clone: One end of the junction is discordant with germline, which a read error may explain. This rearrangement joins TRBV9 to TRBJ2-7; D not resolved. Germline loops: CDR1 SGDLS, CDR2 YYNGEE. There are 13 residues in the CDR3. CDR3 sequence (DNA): TGTGCCAGCACCGTAGGCCCCGGTTACGAGCAGTACTTC. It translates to CASTVGPGYEQYF. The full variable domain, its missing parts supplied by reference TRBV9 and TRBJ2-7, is DSGVTQTPKHLITATGQRVTLRCSPRSGDLSVYWYQQSLDQGLQFLIQYYNGEERAKGNILERFSAQQFPDLHSELNLSSLELGDSALYFCASTVGPGYEQYFGPGTRLTVT.

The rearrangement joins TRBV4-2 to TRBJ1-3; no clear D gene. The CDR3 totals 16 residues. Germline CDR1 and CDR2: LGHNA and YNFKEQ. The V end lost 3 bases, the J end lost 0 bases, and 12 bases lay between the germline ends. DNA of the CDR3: TGTGCCAGCAGCCAGGTCCCGGGTGCCTCTGGAAACACCATATATTTT. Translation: CASSQVPGASGNTIYF.

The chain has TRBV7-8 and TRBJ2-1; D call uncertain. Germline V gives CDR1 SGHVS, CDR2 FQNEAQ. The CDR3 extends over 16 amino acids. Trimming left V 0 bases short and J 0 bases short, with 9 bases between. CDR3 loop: CASSLAWQFSYNEQFF. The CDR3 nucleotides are TGTGCCAGCAGCTTAGCTTGGCAGTTCTCCTACAATGAGCAGTTCTTC.

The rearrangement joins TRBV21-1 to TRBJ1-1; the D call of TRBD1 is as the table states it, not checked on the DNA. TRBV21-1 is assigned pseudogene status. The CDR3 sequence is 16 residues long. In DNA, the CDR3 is TGTGCCAGCAGCCCGACAGGGGTCGGCCCAAGGACTGAAGCTTTCTTT. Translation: CASSPTGVGPRTEAFF.

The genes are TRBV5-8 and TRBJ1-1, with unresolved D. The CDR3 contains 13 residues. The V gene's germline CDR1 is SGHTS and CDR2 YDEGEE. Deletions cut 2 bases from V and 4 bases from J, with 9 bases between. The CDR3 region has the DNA TGTGCCAGCAGCTTACGACGGGGCACTGAAGCTTTCTTT. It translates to CASSLRRGTEAFF.

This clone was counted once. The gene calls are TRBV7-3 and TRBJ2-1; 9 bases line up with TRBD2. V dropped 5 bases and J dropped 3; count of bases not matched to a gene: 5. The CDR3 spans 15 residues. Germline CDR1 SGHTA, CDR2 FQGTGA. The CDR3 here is CASSPLAGDYNEQFF. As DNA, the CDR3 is TGTGCCAGCAGCCCCTTAGCGGGGGACTACAATGAGCAGTTCTTC.

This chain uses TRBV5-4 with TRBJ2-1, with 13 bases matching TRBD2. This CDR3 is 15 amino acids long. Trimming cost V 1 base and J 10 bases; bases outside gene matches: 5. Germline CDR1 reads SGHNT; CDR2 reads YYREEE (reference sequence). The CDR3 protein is CASSLTSGGEGEQFF. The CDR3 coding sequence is TGTGCCAGCAGCTTGACTAGCGGGGGGGAAGGGGAGCAGTTCTTC. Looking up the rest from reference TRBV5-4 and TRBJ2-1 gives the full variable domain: ETGVTQSPTHLIKTRGQQVTLRCSSQSGHNTVSWYQQALGQGPQFIFQYYREEENGRGNFPPRFSGLQFPNYSSELNVNALELDDSALYLCASSLTSGGEGEQFFGPGTRLTVL.

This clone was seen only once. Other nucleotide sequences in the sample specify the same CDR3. The CDR3 DNA reads as TGTGCCAGTAGGAGGGGGACTGAAGCTTTCTTT. Protein: CASRRGTEAFF. The V and J genes are TRBV19 and TRBJ1-1; D is possibly TRBD1 (6 bases). CDR3 length: 11 residues. Germline CDR1 reads LNHDA; CDR2 reads SQIVND (reference sequence). The ends were cut back, 6 bases at V and 5 bases at J, with 7 bases in the middle.

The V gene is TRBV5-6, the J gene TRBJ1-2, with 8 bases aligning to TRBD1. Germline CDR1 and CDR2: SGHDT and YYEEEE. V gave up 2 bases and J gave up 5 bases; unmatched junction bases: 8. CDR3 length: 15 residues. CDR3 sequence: CASSLGQGIGYGYTF. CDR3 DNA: TGTGCCAGCAGCTTAGGACAGGGTATAGGATATGGCTACACCTTC.

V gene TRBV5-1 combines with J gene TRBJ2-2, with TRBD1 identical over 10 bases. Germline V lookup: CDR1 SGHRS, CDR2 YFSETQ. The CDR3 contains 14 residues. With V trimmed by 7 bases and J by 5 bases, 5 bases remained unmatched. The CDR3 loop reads CASGPGQGTGELFF. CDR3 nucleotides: TGCGCCAGCGGCCCGGGACAGGGGACCGGGGAGCTGTTTTTT.

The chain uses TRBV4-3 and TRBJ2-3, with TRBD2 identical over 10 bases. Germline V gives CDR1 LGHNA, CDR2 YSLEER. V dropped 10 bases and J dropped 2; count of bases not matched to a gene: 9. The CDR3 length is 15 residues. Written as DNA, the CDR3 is TGCGCCACCCCTCCAGCGGGGGGGTACACAGATACGCAGTATTTT. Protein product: CATPPAGGYTDTQYF.